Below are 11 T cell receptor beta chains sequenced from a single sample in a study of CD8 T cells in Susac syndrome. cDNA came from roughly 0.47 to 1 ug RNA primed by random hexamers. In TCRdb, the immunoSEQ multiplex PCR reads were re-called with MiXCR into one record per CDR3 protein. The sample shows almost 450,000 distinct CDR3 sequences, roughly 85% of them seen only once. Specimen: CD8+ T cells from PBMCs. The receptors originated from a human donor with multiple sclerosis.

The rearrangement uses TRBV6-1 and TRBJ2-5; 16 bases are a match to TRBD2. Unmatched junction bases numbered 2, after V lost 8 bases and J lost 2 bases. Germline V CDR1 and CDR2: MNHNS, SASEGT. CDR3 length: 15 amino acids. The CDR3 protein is CASGTSGGGQETQYF. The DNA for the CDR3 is TGTGCCAGCGGGACTAGCGGGGGGGGACAAGAGACCCAGTACTTC.

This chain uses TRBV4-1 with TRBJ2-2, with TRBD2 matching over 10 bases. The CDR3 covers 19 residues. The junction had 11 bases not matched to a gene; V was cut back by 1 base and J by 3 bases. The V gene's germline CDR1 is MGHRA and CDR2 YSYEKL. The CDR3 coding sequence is TGCGCCAGCAGCCAAGGTGGGACTAGCGTCGGGGGGCACACCGGGGAGCTGTTTTTT. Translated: CASSQGGTSVGGHTGELFF.

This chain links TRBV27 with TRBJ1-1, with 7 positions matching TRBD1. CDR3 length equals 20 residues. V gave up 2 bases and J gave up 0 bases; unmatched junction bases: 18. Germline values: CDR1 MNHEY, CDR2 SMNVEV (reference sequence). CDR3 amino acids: CASSLHPLRDSRVVNTEAFF. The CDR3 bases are TGTGCCAGCAGTTTACACCCGTTGAGGGACAGCCGGGTTGTGAACACTGAAGCTTTCTTT.

The CDR3 here is CSASPRENTEAFF. The CDR3 DNA follows: TGCAGTGCTAGCCCCCGAGAGAACACTGAAGCTTTCTTT. V gene TRBV20-1 combines with J gene TRBJ1-1, with no clear D. V was trimmed by 3 bases and J by 1 base, leaving 9 bases between them. This CDR3 region has 13 residues. CDR1 is DFQATT, CDR2 SNEGSKA, per germline (reference sequence).

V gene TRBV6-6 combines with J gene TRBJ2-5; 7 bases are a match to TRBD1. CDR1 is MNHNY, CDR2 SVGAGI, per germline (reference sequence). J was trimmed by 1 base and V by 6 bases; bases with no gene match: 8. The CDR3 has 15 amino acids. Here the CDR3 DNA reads TGTGCCAGCAGCTCCGGGACAGAAGGCCAAGAGACCCAGTACTTC. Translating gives CASSSGTEGQETQYF.

CDR3 region: CASSSGRQNQETQYF. The CDR3 DNA reads as TGTGCCAGCAGCTCCGGGAGGCAGAACCAAGAGACCCAGTACTTC. The genes are TRBV11-2 and TRBJ2-5; 7 bases agree with TRBD2. The CDR3 is 15 amino acids. V lost 4 bases, J lost 0 bases, and 5 bases stayed unmatched. Per germline, CDR1 SGHAT and CDR2 FQNNGV.

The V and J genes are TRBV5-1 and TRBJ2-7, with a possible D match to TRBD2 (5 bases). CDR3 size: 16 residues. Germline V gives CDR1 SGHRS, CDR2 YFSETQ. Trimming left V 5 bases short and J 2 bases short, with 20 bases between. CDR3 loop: CASRALGSSRPYEQYF. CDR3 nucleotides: TGCGCCAGCAGGGCCCTTGGGAGTAGCCGTCCCTACGAGCAGTACTTC.

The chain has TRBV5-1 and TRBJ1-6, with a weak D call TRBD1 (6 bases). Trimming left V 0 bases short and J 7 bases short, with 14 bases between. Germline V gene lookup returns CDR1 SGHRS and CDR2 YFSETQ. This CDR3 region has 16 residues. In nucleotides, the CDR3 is TGCGCCAGCAGCTTGGAGTCGGCAGGGGCGAATTCACCCCTCCACTTT. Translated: CASSLESAGANSPLHF.

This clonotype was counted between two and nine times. The CDR3 spells CASSYGTGIMNTEAFF. The CDR3 coding sequence is TGTGCCAGCAGTTACGGGACAGGGATCATGAACACTGAAGCTTTCTTT. The rearrangement joins TRBV6-5 to TRBJ1-1, with TRBD1 matching over 9 bases. The CDR3 extends over 16 amino acids. Looked up from germline, CDR1 is MNHEY and CDR2 is SVGAGI. J was trimmed by 0 bases and V by 2 bases; bases with no gene match: 4.

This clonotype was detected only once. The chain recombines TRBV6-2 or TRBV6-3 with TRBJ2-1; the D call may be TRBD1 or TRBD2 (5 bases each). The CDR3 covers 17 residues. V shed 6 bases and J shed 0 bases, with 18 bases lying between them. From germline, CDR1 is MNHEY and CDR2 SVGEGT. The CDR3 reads CASRESPGGYSYNEQFF. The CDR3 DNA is TGTGCCAGCAGGGAATCCCCTGGGGGATACTCCTACAATGAGCAGTTCTTC.

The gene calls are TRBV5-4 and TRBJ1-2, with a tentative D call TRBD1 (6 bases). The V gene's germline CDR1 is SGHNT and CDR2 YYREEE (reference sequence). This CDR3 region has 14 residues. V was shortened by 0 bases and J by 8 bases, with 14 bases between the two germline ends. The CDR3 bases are TGTGCCAGCAGCTTGGGGACAGTAATCGGCGGCTACACCTTC. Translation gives CASSLGTVIGGYTF.